These T cell receptor beta chains were read from a single sample in a study of OX40 agonist ivuxolimab in advanced cancers. Data came from immunoSEQ multiplex PCR; TCRdb stores just in-frame clones and leaves some out. Of about 55,000 clones listed, 70% to 90% are singletons. The sample here was CD4+ or CD8+ T cells sorted from blood, taken in a trial of the OX40 agonist ivuxolimab. Every receptor here comes from an adult with an advanced solid tumor such as melanoma, head and neck, liver or kidney cancer. Each CDR3 is given with its conserved first and last residue. The D gene is left open where the match is weak. Size tells how often a clone was seen (once, few, many) or the class of an expanded clone, and some rows leave it out.

>TRBV5-1|TRBD1|few|TRBJ1-2
CASSLRQGEDGYTF
>TRBV7-6|TRBD1|few|TRBJ2-7
CASSSGTDYEQYF
>TRBV19|TRBD1|.|TRBJ2-5
CASSIQGTGKETQYF
>TRBV9|TRBD1|.|TRBJ1-1
CASSPRQGNTEAFF
>TRBV2|TRBD1|.|TRBJ1-5
CASTEQGAGVVFQPQHF
>TRBV5-4|TRBD1|once|TRBJ2-7
CASSLQGAYEQYF
>TRBV7-8|.|.|TRBJ2-3
CASSTTGRADTQYF
>TRBV2|TRBD1|.|TRBJ2-7
CASQDRFYEQYF
>TRBV2|.|.|TRBJ1-5
CASKQGNQPQHF
>TRBV19|TRBD2|.|TRBJ2-5
CASSISPRGLAGAGQETQYF
>TRBV6-1|.|few|TRBJ1-1
CASTLRRDAFF
>TRBV19|.|.|TRBJ2-2
CATQIRHLETGELFF
>TRBV7-6|TRBD2|.|TRBJ2-7
CASSLDWTSGDYEQYF
>TRBV2|TRBD1|.|TRBJ1-2
CASSSDRGGYGYTF
>TRBV29-1|.|once|TRBJ1-3
CSGRTSGNTIYF
>TRBV5-1|.|once|TRBJ1-4
CASSLTETTNEKLFF
>TRBV14|.|.|TRBJ2-3
CASSPRTDYTQYF
>TRBV6-5|.|.|TRBJ2-7
CASSYSRGYEQYF
>TRBV28|TRBD1|.|TRBJ1-2
CASSILTGGSDYTF
>TRBV10-1|.|.|TRBJ1-5
CASSEARDSQGDQPQHF
>TRBV7-9|TRBD1|.|TRBJ2-7
CASSSDRGYYEQYF
>TRBV6-1|TRBD1|.|TRBJ1-5
CASSDPGQGIAQPQHF